This TCR beta chain emerged from a study of blood T cell repertoires in COVID-19. Across the study: Acute-phase and convalescent COVID-19 samples originated in the United States, Italy and Spain. PBMCs, B-cell-depleted T cells, or T cells were the source of the cDNA or gDNA that made up the material.

Methods used by the authors: Reference gene primer amplification gave nucleated cell count estimates. Some clones are missing from TCRdb's copy, which holds only in-frame ones; the method was immunoSEQ multiplex PCR. That table is the source of V, J and clone size, and D and trimming were worked out from the DNA. The sample consists of under 95,000 clones, less than 90% of them appearing once. The CDR3 totals 16 residues. Germline-derived CDR1 and CDR2 are MNHEY and SMNVEV (reference sequence). The V and J ends lost 4 bases and 0 bases respectively, with 13 bases between them. This sequence originates from a human donor in a cohort sampled during active COVID-19. The chain recombines TRBV27 with TRBJ1-5, with D possibly being TRBD1 (5 bases). Sequenced input: peripheral blood. The CDR3 DNA reads as TGTGCCAGCAGTTGGAGGGGTTCATATAGCAATCAGCCCCAGCATTTT. Amino acids: CASSWRGSYSNQPQHF.